These 5 T cell receptor beta chains were all obtained from the same sample, sequenced in a study of vaccination and CD4 T cells after COVID-19. Which antigens these TCRs recognize remains unknown. Stated treatment: roughly 10-day PBMC culture with coronavirus spike peptide pools or control peptides (ViraFEST assay). Cultured CD4+ T-cell DNA underwent Oncomine TCR Beta short-read sequencing. TCRdb called the PCR reads again in MiXCR, with one record for every CDR3 protein. The table has some 20,000 distinct CDR3 sequences, 55% seen once. The sequenced sample was CD4+ T cells from blood, cultured in vitro. The receptors were sampled from a human donor who had recovered from COVID-19.

This clonotype appeared a few times. V is TRBV27 and J is TRBJ2-3; 9 bases fit TRBD2. This CDR3 spans 19 amino acids. With 2 bases clipped from V and 3 bases from J, the junction kept 15 bases outside the gene matches. Germline assignment: CDR1 MNHEY and CDR2 SMNVEV (reference sequence). The CDR3 region is CASSLEGVRLAGWTDTQYF. The CDR3 DNA sequence: TGTGCCAGCAGTTTAGAGGGGGTTAGGCTAGCGGGATGGACAGATACGCAGTATTTT.

The V and J genes are TRBV6-1 and TRBJ2-2, with D possibly being TRBD1 (5 bases). CDR1 and CDR2 (germline): MNHNS, SASEGT. This CDR3 spans 18 amino acids. V lost 2 bases and J lost 0, with 16 bases in between. The CDR3: CASSEFRGSQANTGELFF. In DNA, the CDR3 is TGTGCCAGCAGTGAATTTAGGGGCAGCCAAGCGAACACCGGGGAGCTGTTTTTT.

J is TRBJ1-1 and V is TRBV6-1, with D maybe TRBD1 (5 bases). With 2 bases removed from V and 0 bases from J, the gap between germline ends came to 10 bases. There are 15 residues in the CDR3. CDR1 MNHNS and CDR2 SASEGT come from the germline V gene. The CDR3 here is CASSEIGTVNTEAFF. In DNA, the CDR3 is TGTGCCAGCAGTGAAATCGGGACGGTGAACACTGAAGCTTTCTTT.

This clonotype was detected only a few times. The chain joins TRBV20-1 to TRBJ2-7, with 12 bases aligning to TRBD2. This CDR3 is built from 14 residues. With V trimmed by 5 bases and J by 3 bases, 5 bases remained unmatched. CDR1 is DFQATT, CDR2 SNEGSKA, per germline (reference sequence). CDR3 nucleotide sequence: TGCAGTGCTGGACTAGCGGGGATAAACTACGAGCAGTACTTC. Amino acid sequence: CSAGLAGINYEQYF.

The J gene is TRBJ1-1, the V gene TRBV7-8, with D possibly being TRBD1 (5 bases). Per the germline V gene, CDR1 is SGHVS and CDR2 is FQNEAQ. This CDR3 has 13 residues. V gave up 2 bases and J gave up 7 bases, with 11 bases separating them. CDR3 protein: CASSLIQGLEAFF. DNA of the CDR3: TGTGCCAGCAGCTTAATCCAGGGCCTTGAAGCTTTCTTT.